This TCR beta chain was identified during a study of OX40 agonist ivuxolimab in advanced cancers. In terms of the full investigation: Ivuxolimab was a fully human IgG2 agonistic monoclonal antibody targeting the costimulatory receptor OX40 (CD134). In the dose-escalation cohort, roughly four fifths of patients were male, and the mean age was approximately 60 years, with a range of roughly 23 to 85. The point of sequencing TCRbeta in the periphery was to test whether ivuxolimab changed TCR sequence diversity and drove clonal T-cell expansion. Of the approximately 50 dose-escalation patients, hepatocellular carcinoma was present in roughly 19, melanoma in some 15, renal cell carcinoma in 9 and head and neck cancer in 9. Prior anti-PD-1, anti-PD-L1 or anti-CTLA-4 therapy was permitted, and approximately 40% of dose-escalation patients had received checkpoint inhibitors. The paper describes the monotherapy dose-escalation part (N = 52 patients) of the phase I trial of ivuxolimab. Partial responses were achieved by three dose-escalation patients, of whom one had hepatocellular carcinoma and two had cutaneous melanoma. Intravenous ivuxolimab was administered to patients every 2 weeks at six dose levels: 0.01, 0.1, 0.3, 1.5, 3 and 10 mg/kg.

To sequence the TCRbeta CDR3 region, genomic DNA was isolated from the sorted cells. The immunoSEQ Assay was used to sequence the TCRbeta CDR3 regions. This immuneACCESS table, as held by TCRdb, lists in-frame sequences with V and J called but not all clones. Of the missing ones, under half trace to an unresolved V gene in checked studies; the others have no known cause. Present in this sample are some 60,000 clones, approximately 86% of which were seen just once. The ten largest clones add up to approximately 4% of the sample. Based on the germline V gene, the CDR1 and CDR2 sequences are KGHSH and LQKENI. The CDR3 holds 15 amino acids from the cysteine to the phenylalanine. CDR3 DNA is the only sequence kept; it has 45 bases, read in frame from the first base. The V and J ends are trimmed by 0 bases and 0 bases, leaving 6 bases between them. The trial excluded patients who had a history of autoimmune disease or were on systemic immunosuppression. Peripheral blood for TCR sequencing was collected from all dose cohorts at baseline, on cycle 4 day 1, and on cycle 7 day 1. Samples came from an open-label, multicenter, first-in-human phase I dose-escalation trial of ivuxolimab. The trial enrolled adults with locally advanced or metastatic head and neck squamous cell, hepatocellular, melanoma or renal cell carcinoma. Before TCR sequencing, CD4+ and CD8+ T cells were separately sorted from peripheral blood.

Details on this clone: This receptor's antigen is unknown. Per-nucleotide qualities are absent, and no much larger clonotype sits a single base away.

Study-wide findings and limitations: Antigen specificity was not determined for the clonally expanded peripheral T cells. On average, CD8+ T cells showed more expanded clones than CD4+ T cells after ivuxolimab. Low levels of normalized T-cell clonal expansion were also seen in some nonresponding patients. At doses from 0.1 to 3.0 mg/kg, clonal expansion was seen in both CD4+ and CD8+ blood T cells between baseline and week 6. In the 0.1-3.0 mg/kg groups, partial responders were among the patients with the lowest normalized peripheral clonal expansion, particularly in CD8+ T cells.

Sample: CD4+ or CD8+ T cells sorted from blood, taken in a trial of the OX40 agonist ivuxolimab. This receptor was obtained from an adult with an advanced solid tumor such as melanoma, head and neck, liver or kidney cancer. The receptor chain draws on TRBV18 and TRBJ1-3; the D gene cannot be named for sure. The sequenced DNA: TGTGCCAGCTCACCACCGTGGGACTCTGGAAACACCATATATTTT. This translates into CASSPPWDSGNTIYF.